This T cell receptor beta chain is drawn from a study of T-cell memory formation after mild COVID-19. Across the whole study: For the most part, TCR clusters were specific to one donor.

The V gene's germline CDR1 is LNHDA and CDR2 SQIVND (reference sequence). V shed 7 bases, J shed 7 bases, and the junction held 4 bases outside the gene matches. CDR3 length: 12 amino acids. TCRdb independently ran MiXCR on the 5' RACE reads; one entry per CDR3 protein. The sample contains 550,000 to 600,000 distinct CDR3 sequences, about 20% of which appear only once. This clonotype was counted between two and nine times. This receptor was obtained from an adult woman who had mild COVID-19 (a few samples of this study predate the infection). Cell type and time point are not known. The material sequenced was PBMCs or a T cell subset sorted from them (not recorded which). The V and J genes are TRBV19 and TRBJ1-2; 9 bases fit TRBD1. The CDR3 protein is CASTDRGAGYTF. CDR3 DNA: TGTGCCAGTACGGACAGGGGCGCTGGCTACACCTTC.